The present T cell receptor beta chain was sequenced within a study of long-term antiretroviral therapy in people with HIV. In its sample, this clone ranks as medium-sized (0.01 to 0.1%). Other DNA sequences in the sample encode the same CDR3. Sequencing used immunoSEQ v3.0 at survey level. Sequencing aimed at about 35,000-55,000 T-cell genomes per sample. Here immunoSEQ multiplex PCR was the method, and the copy in TCRdb shows in-frame clones only, minus some. The sample carries 8,000 to 10,000 clones, around 83% recorded once. Germline V gene data show CDR1 as LNHDA and CDR2 as SQIVND (reference sequence). The CDR3 consists of 15 residues. The V gene lost 7 bases and the J gene lost 0 bases, with 13 bases spanning the gap.

The source material was unsorted PBMCs, sampled 0.3 years before starting antiretroviral therapy. This receptor was identified in a man in his thirties or forties with HIV. This sequence joins TRBV19 and TRBJ1-5, with D hard to call. CDR3 loop: CASTPGSYSNQPQHF. The CDR3 coding sequence is TGTGCCAGTACCCCCGGCTCGTATAGCAATCAGCCCCAGCATTTT.